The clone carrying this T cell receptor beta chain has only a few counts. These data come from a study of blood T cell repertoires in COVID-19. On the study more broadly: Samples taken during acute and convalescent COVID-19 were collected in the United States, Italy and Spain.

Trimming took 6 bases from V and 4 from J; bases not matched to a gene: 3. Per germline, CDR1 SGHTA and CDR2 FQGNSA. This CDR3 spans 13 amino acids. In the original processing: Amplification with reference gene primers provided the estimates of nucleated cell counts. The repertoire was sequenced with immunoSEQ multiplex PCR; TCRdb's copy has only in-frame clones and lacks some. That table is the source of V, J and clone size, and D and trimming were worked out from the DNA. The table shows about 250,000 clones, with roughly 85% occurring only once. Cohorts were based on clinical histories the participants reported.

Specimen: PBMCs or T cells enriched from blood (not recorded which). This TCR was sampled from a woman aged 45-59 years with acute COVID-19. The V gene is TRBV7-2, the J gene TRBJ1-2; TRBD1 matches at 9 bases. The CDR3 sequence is CASRQGAIYGYTF. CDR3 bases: TGTGCCAGCAGACAGGGGGCGATCTATGGCTACACCTTC.